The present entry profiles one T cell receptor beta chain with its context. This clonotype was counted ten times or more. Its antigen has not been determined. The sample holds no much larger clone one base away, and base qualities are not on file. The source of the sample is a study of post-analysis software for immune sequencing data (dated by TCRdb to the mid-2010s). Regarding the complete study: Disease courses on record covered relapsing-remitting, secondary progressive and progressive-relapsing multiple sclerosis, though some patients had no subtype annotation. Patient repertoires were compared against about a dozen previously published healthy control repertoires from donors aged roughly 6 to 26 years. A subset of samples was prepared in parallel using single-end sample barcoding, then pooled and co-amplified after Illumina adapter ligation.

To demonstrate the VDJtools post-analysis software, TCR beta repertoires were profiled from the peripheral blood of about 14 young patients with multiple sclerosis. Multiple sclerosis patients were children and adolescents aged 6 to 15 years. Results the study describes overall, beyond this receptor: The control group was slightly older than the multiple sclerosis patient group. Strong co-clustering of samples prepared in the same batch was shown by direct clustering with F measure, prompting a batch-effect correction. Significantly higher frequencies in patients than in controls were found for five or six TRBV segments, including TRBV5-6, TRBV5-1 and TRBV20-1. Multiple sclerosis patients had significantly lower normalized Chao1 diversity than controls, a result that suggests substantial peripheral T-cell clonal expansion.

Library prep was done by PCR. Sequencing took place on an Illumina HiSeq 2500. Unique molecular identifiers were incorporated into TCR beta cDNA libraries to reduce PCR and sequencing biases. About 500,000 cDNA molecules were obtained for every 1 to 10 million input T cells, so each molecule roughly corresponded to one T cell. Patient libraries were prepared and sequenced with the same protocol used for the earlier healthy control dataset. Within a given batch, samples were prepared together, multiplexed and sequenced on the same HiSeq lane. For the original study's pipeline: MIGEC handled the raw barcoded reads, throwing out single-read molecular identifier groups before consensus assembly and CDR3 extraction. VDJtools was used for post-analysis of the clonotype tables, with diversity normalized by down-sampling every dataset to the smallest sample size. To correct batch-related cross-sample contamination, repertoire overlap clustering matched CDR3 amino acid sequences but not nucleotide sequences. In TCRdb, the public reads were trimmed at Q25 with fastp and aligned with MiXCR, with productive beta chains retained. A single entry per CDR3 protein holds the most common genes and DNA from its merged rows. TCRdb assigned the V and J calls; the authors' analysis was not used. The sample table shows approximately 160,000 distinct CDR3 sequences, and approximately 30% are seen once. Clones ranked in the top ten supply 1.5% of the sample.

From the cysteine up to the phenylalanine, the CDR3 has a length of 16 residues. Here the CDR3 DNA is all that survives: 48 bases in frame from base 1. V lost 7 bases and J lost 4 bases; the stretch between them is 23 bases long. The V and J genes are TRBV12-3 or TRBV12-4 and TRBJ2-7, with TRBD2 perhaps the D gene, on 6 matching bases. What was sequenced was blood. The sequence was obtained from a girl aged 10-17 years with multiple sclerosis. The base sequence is TGTGCCAGCACCTCTAGGGACTTAGCCCCTTTTTACGAGCAGTACTTC. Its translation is CASTSRDLAPFYEQYF.